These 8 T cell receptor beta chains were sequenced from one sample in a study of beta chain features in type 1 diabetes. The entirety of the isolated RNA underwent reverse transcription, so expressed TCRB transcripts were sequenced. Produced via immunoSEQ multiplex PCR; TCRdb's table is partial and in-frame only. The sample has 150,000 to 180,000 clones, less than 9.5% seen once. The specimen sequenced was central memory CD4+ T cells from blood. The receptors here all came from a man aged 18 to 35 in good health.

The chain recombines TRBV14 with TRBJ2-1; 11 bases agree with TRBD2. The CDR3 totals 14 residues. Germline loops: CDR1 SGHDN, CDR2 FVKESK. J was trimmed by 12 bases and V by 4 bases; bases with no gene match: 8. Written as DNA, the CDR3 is TGTGCCAGCAGCCCCCTAGCGGGGGGATACGGGCAGTTCTTC. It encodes CASSPLAGGYGQFF.

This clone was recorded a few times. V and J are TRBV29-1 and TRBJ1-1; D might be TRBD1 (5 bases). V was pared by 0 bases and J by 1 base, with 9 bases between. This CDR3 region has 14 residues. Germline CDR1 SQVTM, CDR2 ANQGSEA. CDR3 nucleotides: TGCAGCGTTGAAGATCGGCAGGGGAACACTGAAGCTTTCTTT. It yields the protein CSVEDRQGNTEAFF.

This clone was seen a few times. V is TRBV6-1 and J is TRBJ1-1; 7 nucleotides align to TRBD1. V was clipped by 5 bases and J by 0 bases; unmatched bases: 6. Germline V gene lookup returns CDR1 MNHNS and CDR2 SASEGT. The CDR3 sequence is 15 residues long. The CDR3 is CASSKTQGMNTEAFF. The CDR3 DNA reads TGTGCCAGCAGTAAAACACAGGGGATGAACACTGAAGCTTTCTTT.

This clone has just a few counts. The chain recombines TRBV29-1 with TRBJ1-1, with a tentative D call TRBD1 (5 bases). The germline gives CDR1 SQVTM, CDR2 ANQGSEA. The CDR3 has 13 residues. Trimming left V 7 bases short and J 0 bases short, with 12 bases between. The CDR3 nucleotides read TGCAGCGCGGGGGGGTTCATGAACACTGAAGCTTTCTTT. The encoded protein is CSAGGFMNTEAFF.

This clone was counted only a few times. For the CDR3, the DNA is TGTGCCAGCAGCCCCTTACTTGTCTCCTACGAGCAGTACTTC. This translates into CASSPLLVSYEQYF. The V call is TRBV11-2, the J call TRBJ2-7; D is undetermined. The germline gives CDR1 SGHAT, CDR2 FQNNGV. Trimming stripped 5 bases from V and 0 bases from J, with 11 bases between. This CDR3 has 14 amino acids.

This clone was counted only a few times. The CDR3 loop reads CASSSGTSGNHEQYF. For the CDR3, the DNA is TGCGCCAGCAGTTCCGGGACTAGCGGCAACCACGAGCAGTACTTC. The chain links TRBV10-2 to TRBJ2-7; the match to TRBD2 covers 11 bases. CDR3 length equals 15 residues. Germline loops: CDR1 WSHSY, CDR2 SAAADI. The ends lost 5 bases at V and 5 bases at J; junction bases unmatched: 8.

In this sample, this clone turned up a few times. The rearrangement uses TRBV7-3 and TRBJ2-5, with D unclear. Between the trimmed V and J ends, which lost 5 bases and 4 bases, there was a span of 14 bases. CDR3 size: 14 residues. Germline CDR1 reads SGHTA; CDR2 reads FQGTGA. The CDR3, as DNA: TGTGCCAGCAGCCCAACCTGGCTGTCAGAGACCCAGTACTTC. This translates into CASSPTWLSETQYF.

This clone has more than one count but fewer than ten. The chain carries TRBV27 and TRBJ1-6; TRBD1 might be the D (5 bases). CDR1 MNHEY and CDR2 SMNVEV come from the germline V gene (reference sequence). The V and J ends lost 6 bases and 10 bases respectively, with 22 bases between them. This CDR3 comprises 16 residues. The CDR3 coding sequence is TGTGCCAGCAGAAGGGGAATGGTGCAGGGTGCCTCACCCCTCCACTTT. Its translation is CASRRGMVQGASPLHF.